This T cell receptor (beta chain) is drawn from a study of blood T cell repertoires in COVID-19 (TCRdb year 2020). Study-wide context: Samples from collaborators originated in the United States, Italy and Spain and spanned both the acute and convalescent phases of COVID-19. The sample metadata nearly always contained a de-identified subject ID, COVID-19 status, age in years and sex. The repertoires were released in a freely available public database meant as a resource for research on the immune response to SARS-CoV-2. Deeply sampled blood TCRbeta repertoires from subjects exposed to, actively infected with, or recovered from COVID-19 were included in the dataset. Samples were obtained from the ongoing ImmuneRACE study (first 160 participants) and from over 1,000 subjects provided by 6 global collaborators. The material from the prospective study consisted of cDNA or gDNA derived from T cells, B-cell-depleted T cells, or PBMCs. Where available, HLA class I and class II types were taken from metadata supplied by the sample provider and were not determined by assay-based typing.

Comment on this clone: Its recognized antigen is unknown. The sample holds no much larger clone one base away, and base qualities are not on file.

Participants in the prospective study were enrolled through a virtual design, were aged about 18 to 100 years, and lived in under 25 United States geographic areas. In the prospective study, participants were assigned to cohorts based on the clinical history participants reported in a screening survey and a study questionnaire. Recovered participants in ImmuneRACE Cohort 3 were defined as having two consecutive negative NP/OP PCR tests, clearance from a healthcare professional, or resolution of symptoms. Each participant in the prospective study had whole blood, serum and a nasopharyngeal or oropharyngeal swab collected by mobile phlebotomists. Prospective study participants could optionally give additional blood draws and questionnaires over an approximately 2-month period. Prospective study blood samples were shipped either frozen or at room temperature before DNA extraction. TCRbeta CDR3 regions were amplified from genomic DNA using the immunoSEQ Assay, a bias-controlled multiplex PCR. The study's processing was this. Within the assay, amplification of reference gene primers was used to estimate how many nucleated cells each sample contained. To quantify the absolute abundance of each unique TCRbeta CDR3 rearrangement, sequence reads were collapsed and filtered. For each sample, productive Simpson clonality was calculated as the square root of Simpson's diversity index over productive rearrangements. TCRdb re-hosts the immuneACCESS table, in-frame sequences only. Its copies lack some clones; in the studies checked, an unresolved V gene accounts for under half of them, and the cause for the rest is not known. Clone size and the V and J calls come from that table; the DNA yielded D and trimming. The sample includes 200,000 to 250,000 clones, with 82% observed a single time. The ten largest clonotypes hold more than 3% of the sample.

Looking up the germline V gene yields CDR1 SGHRS and CDR2 YFSETQ. V trim: 1 base; J trim: 5 bases; unmatched bases: 9. Including the terminal cysteine and phenylalanine, the CDR3 comprises 17 residues. The CDR3 DNA has 51 bases and is translated from base 1. Study-level results and caveats: The amount of clinical and demographic metadata varied by source and participant and was provided uncurated.

The rearranged chain carries TRBV5-1 and TRBJ1-6; 7 middle bases align to TRBD1. The sequenced sample consisted of PBMCs or T cells enriched from blood (not recorded which). The clonotype was recovered from a woman between 55 and 75 years old who had recovered from COVID-19. The CDR3 in this case is CASSLMARDRDNSPLHF. The nucleotide sequence is TGCGCCAGCAGCTTGATGGCCCGTGACAGGGATAATTCACCCCTCCACTTT. The CDR3, completed at both ends by the reference TRBV5-1 and TRBJ1-6 genes, gives the full variable domain KAGVTQTPRYLIKTRGQQVTLSCSPISGHRSVSWYQQTPGQGLQFLFEYFSETQRNKGNFPGRFSGRQFSNSRSEMNVSTLELGDSALYLCASSLMARDRDNSPLHFGNGTRLTVT.